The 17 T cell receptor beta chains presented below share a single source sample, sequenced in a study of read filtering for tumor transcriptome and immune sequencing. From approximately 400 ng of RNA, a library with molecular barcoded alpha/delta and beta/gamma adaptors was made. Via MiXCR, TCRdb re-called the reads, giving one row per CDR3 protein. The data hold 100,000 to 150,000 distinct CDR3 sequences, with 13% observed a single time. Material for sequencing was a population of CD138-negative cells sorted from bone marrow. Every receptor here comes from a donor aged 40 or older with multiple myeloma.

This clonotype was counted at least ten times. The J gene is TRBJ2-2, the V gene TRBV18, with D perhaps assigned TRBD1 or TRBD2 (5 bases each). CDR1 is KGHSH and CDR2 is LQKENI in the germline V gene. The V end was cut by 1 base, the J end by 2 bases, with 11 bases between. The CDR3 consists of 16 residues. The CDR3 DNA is TGTGCCAGCTCACCACGGGTGGGACCCAACACCGGGGAGCTGTTTTTT. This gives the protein CASSPRVGPNTGELFF.

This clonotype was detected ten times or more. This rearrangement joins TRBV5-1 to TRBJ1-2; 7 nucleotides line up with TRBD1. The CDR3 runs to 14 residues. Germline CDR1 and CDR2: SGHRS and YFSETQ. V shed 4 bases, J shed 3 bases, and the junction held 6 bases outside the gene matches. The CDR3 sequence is CASSRTGTDYGYTF. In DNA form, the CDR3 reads TGCGCCAGCAGCAGGACAGGAACGGACTATGGCTACACCTTC.

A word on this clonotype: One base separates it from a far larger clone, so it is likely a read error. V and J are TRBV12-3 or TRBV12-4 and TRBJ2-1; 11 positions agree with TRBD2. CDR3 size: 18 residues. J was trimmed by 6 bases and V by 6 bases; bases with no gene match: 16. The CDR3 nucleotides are TGTGCCAGCAGCCCCCTCTCCTTTAGCGGGAGGGCCCCCAATGAGCAGTTCTTC. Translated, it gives CASSPLSFSGRAPNEQFF.

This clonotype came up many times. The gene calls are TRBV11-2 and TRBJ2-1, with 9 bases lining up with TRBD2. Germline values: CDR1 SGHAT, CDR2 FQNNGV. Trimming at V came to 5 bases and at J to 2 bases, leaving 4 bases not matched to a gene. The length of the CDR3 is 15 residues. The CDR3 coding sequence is TGTGCCAGCAGCCGTCTAGCGGGACCCTACAATGAGCAGTTCTTC. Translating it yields CASSRLAGPYNEQFF.

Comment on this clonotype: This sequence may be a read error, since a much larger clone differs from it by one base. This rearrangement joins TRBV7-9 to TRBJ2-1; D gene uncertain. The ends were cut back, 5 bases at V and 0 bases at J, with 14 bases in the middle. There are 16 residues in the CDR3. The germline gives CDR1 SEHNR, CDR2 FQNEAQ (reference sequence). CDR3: CASSASAQSSYNEQFF. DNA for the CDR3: TGTGCCAGCAGCGCCAGTGCACAGAGCTCCTACAATGAGCAGTTCTTC.

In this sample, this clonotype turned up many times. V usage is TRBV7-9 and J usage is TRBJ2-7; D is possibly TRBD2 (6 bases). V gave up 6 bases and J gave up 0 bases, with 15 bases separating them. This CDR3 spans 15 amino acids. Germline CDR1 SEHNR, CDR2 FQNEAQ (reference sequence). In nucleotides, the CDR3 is TGTGCCAGCAGTCCCGGAGGGACGGTCTCCTACGAGCAGTACTTC. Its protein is CASSPGGTVSYEQYF. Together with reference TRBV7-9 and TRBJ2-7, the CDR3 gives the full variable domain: DTGVSQNPRHKITKRGQNVTFRCDPISEHNRLYWYRQTLGQGPEFLTYFQNEAQLEKSRLLSDRFSAERPKGSFSTLEIQRTEQGDSAMYLCASSPGGTVSYEQYFGPGTRLTVT.

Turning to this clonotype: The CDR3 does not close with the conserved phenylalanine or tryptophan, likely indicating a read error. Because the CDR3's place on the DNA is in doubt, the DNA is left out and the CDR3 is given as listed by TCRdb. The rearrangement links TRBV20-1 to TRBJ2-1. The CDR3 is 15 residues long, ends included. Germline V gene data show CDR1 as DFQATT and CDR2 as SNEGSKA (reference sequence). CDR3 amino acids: CSAIAAASPYNEQVS.

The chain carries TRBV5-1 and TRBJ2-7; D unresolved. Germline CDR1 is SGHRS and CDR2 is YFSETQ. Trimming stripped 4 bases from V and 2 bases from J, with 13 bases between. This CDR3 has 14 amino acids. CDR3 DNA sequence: TGCGCCAGCAGCAAGGACGGCCTCCCCTACGAGCAGTACTTC. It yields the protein CASSKDGLPYEQYF.

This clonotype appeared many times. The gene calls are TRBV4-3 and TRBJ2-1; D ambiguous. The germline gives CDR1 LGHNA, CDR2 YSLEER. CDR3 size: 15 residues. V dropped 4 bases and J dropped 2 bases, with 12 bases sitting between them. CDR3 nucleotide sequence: TGCGCCAGCAGCCCCCCCGATCGCACCTACAATGAGCAGTTCTTC. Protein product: CASSPPDRTYNEQFF.

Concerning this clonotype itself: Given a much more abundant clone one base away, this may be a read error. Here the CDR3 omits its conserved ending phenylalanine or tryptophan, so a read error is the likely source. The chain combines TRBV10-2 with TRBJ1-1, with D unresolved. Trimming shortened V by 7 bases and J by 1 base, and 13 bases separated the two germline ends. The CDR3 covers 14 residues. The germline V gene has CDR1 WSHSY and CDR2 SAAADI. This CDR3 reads CASIKPWGNTEAFS. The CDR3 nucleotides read TGCGCCAGCATAAAGCCCTGGGGGAACACTGAAGCTTTCTCT.

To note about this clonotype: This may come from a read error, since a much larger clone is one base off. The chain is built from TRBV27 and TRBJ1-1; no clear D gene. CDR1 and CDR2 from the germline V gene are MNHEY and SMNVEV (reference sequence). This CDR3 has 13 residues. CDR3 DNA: TGTGCCAGCAGTGTATACTGGAACACTGGAGCTTTCTTT. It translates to CASSVYWNTGAFF.

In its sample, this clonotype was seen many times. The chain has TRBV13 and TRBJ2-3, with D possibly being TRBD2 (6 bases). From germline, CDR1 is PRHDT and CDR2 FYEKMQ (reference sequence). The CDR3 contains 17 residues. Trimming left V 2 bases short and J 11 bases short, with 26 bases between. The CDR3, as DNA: TGTGCCAGCAGCTTACGAGGAACCGCGTTTCGGAAGGAGGGGCAGTATTTT. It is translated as CASSLRGTAFRKEGQYF.

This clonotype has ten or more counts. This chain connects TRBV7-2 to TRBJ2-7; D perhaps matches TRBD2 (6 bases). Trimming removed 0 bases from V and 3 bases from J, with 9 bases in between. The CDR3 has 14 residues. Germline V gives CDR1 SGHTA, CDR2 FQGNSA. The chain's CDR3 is CASSLARDFYEQYF. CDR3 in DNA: TGTGCCAGCAGCTTAGCCCGGGACTTCTACGAGCAGTACTTC.

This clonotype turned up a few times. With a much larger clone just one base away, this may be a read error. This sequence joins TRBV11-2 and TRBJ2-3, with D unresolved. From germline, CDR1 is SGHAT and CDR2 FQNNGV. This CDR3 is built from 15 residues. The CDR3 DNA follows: TGTGTCAGCAGCTACGGTGGGGTGGGCACAGATACGCAGTATTTT. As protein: CVSSYGGVGTDTQYF.

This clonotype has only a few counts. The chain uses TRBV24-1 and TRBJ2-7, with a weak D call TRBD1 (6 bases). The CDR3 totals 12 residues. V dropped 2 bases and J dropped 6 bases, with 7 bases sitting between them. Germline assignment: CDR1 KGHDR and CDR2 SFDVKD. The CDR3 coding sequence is TGTGCCACCAGTGATTCAGGGGTCGAGCAGTACTTC. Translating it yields CATSDSGVEQYF.

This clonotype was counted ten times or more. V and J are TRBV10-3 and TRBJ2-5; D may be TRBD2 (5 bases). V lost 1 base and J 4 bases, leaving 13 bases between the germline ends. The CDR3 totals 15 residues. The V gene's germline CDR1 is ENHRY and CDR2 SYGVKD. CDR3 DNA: TGTGCCATCAGTGAGTACGTGGGAGACGGAGAGACCCAGTACTTC. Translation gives CAISEYVGDGETQYF.

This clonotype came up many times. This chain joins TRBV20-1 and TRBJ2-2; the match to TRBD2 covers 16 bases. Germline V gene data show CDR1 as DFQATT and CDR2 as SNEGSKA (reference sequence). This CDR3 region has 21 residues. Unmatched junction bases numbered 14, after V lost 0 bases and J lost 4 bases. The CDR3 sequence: CSARDLSRAGLAGGGTGELFF. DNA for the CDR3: TGCAGTGCTAGAGATCTATCTCGAGCGGGACTAGCGGGAGGGGGCACCGGGGAGCTGTTTTTT.